This T cell receptor beta chain is drawn from a study of cytomegalovirus exposure and HLA in healthy donors (dated by TCRdb to about 2017). Regarding the study in general: The 666 repertoires of the first cohort and the 95 to 150 validation repertoires were produced on the same platform, according to a later analysis. To predict cytomegalovirus infection status, the study combined high-throughput TCR immunosequencing, statistical association of individual TCRs with disease status, and machine learning. A separate validation cohort of roughly 120 different subjects was used in addition to the approximately 700-subject first cohort. The aim of the study was to test whether cataloging public T cell receptors could identify signatures of past pathogen exposure.

Receptor amplification or capture employed the immunoSEQ multiplex PCR assay. The study's processing was this. A statistical classification framework was built to diagnose cytomegalovirus status from the catalog of TCR beta chain sequences. The immuneACCESS repertoire file appears here via TCRdb, limited to in-frame rearrangements. These files lack a portion of the clones; in checked studies, under half of the deficit traces to unresolved V genes, and the cause of the others is not known. V and J calls and clone size follow that table, whereas D and trimming were derived from the DNA. This sample holds 200,000 to 250,000 clones; around 90% were observed only once. The ten biggest clones cover 0.85% to 1.2% of the sample. The donors belonged to the validation cohort of about 110 subjects, which was separate from the 666-subject first cohort. Overall results and qualifications from the work: The study gave a list of 150 to 200 TCR beta chains associated with cytomegalovirus. According to the authors, the approach could potentially be generalized to other disease states and immunological phenotypes. The classifier was reported to diagnose cytomegalovirus status with high specificity and sensitivity in both the original cohort and the validation cohort. The validation cohort had no HLA typing available for a later analysis, so co-occurrence within that cohort was assessed over all 120 or so repertoires. A few of the identified cytomegalovirus-associated TCR beta chains were confirmed in vitro to be specific for cytomegalovirus antigens. Most TCR sequences were seen in very few donors, while some public TCRs were found in many individuals. In a later analysis, TCRs clustered in the first cohort were found to also tend to co-occur in the 120 or so validation repertoires, with roughly 93% of cluster scores above 0.

V trim: 6 bases; J trim: 3 bases; unmatched bases: 3. Taken from cysteine to phenylalanine, the CDR3 has 13 residues. The read is trimmed to its CDR3 DNA, 39 bases read in frame from base 1. The germline V gene (reference sequence) provides CDR1 LNHDA and CDR2 SQIVND. Points on this clone: It has no known antigen specificity. Per-base quality was not reported, and no clone a single base away is much larger than it.

The TCR comes from a woman aged 18-29 years in good health and CMV-seronegative. Material for sequencing was PBMCs. Here the chain combines TRBV19 and TRBJ2-7, with 9 central nucleotides matching TRBD1. The DNA is TGTGCCAGTAGCCGGGACAGGGACTACGAGCAGTACTTC. This codes for CASSRDRDYEQYF.